This TCR beta chain appears in the sequencing data of a study of control samples from healthy donors and cancer patients. The ends were cut back, 2 bases at V and 1 base at J, with 17 bases in the middle. CDR3 length: 17 residues. Germline CDR1 and CDR2: SGHRS and YFSETQ. Repertoires were generated with immunoSEQ multiplex PCR, while TCRdb's copy carries only in-frame clones and drops some. The sample yields roughly 130,000 clones, nearly 90% seen once. The genes are TRBV5-1 and TRBJ2-3; D possibly corresponds to TRBD1 (6 bases). Input material: blood. The sequence was obtained from a man aged 50-60 years in good health. CDR3 residues: CASSFLQGEEGTDTQYF. The CDR3 DNA reads TGCGCCAGCAGCTTTTTACAGGGAGAGGAGGGCACAGATACGCAGTATTTT.